This section outlines one T cell receptor beta chain sequence together with its context. Its antigen remains unidentified. These data originate in a study of shared clonotypes between healthy human individuals. Turning to the study itself: Aged between 18 and 49, the donors were two women and three men. The study used three CD4 naive, three CD4 memory, two CD8 naive and one CD8 memory plate per donor.

Using immunoSEQ multiplex PCR, the repertoire was profiled, and TCRdb retains in-frame clones only, with some absent. Of approximately 2.5 million clones in the sample, approximately 90% were seen once. Notes on the study in general: Sequencing depth was a factor that was expected to affect clonotype sharing among donors.

Subsets obtained from CD4+ cells comprised CD45RA+ naive and CD45RA-negative memory cells. The CDR3 length is 16 residues. CDR1 and CDR2 (germline): SGHVS, FNYEAQ. V was pared by 3 bases and J by 7 bases, with 16 bases between. This sequence was found in a man aged 18 to 30 in good health. Sequenced material: naive CD4+ T cells sorted from blood. The subset here: CD45RA+ positively selected. The chain joins TRBV7-6 to TRBJ1-6; possibly TRBD1 for D (6 bases). The CDR3 sequence is CASSFGRQAQNSPLHF. The CDR3 DNA is TGTGCCAGCAGCTTCGGCCGACAGGCTCAAAATTCACCCCTCCACTTT.